The T cell receptor beta chain under discussion was sequenced for a study of blood T cell repertoires in COVID-19 (dated by TCRdb to the early 2020s). A note on the overall study: The collaborator samples originated in the United States, Italy and Spain and spanned the acute and convalescent phases of COVID-19. The prospective study material was composed of cDNA or gDNA derived from T cells, B-cell-depleted T cells, or PBMCs. Subjects who had been exposed to COVID-19, were actively infected with it, or had recovered from it provided the deeply sampled blood TCRbeta repertoires that made up the dataset. A freely available public database, intended as a resource for researchers studying the immune response to SARS-CoV-2, is where the repertoires were released. The samples were drawn from two sources: the first 160 participants of the ongoing ImmuneRACE study, and over 1,000 subjects contributed by 6 global collaborators. Sample metadata almost always included a de-identified subject ID, COVID-19 status, age in years and sex. Where HLA class I and class II types were available, the types were taken from metadata supplied by the sample provider, not from assay-based typing. Points the paper makes about the study in general: The quantity of clinical and demographic metadata differed by source and by participant and was supplied without curation.

This clone was recorded once. This receptor's antigen is unknown. There are no base qualities to consult, and no much larger clone falls within one base. The immunoSEQ Assay, a bias-controlled multiplex PCR, was used to amplify TCRbeta CDR3 regions from genomic DNA. Per the source publication's procedure: Nucleated cell counts per sample were estimated from amplification of reference gene primers within the assay. To quantify the absolute abundance of each unique TCRbeta CDR3 rearrangement, sequence reads were collapsed and filtered. Productive Simpson clonality was computed per sample as the square root of Simpson's diversity index over productive rearrangements. This immuneACCESS table, as held by TCRdb, lists in-frame sequences with V and J called but not all clones. Of the missing ones, under half trace to an unresolved V gene in checked studies; the others have no known cause. That table furnishes V, J and clone size, whereas the DNA furnished D and trimming. For this sample there are around 290,000 clones; around 90% appear just once. 1% of the sample rests with the top ten.

The CDR3 runs 10 residues from the cysteine to the phenylalanine. Just the 30-base CDR3 DNA is kept, in frame starting at base 1. V is shortened by 3 bases, J by 8 bases, and the region joining them spans 7 bases. CDR1 and CDR2 are read off the germline V gene as SQVTM and ANQGSEA. Participants in the prospective study were enrolled through a virtual design, were aged 18 to 89 years, and lived in approximately 25 United States geographic areas. In the prospective study, cohorts were assigned on the basis of participant-reported clinical history obtained from a screening survey and a study questionnaire. Recovered participants in ImmuneRACE Cohort 3 were defined by two consecutive negative NP/OP PCR tests, clearance by a healthcare professional, or resolution of symptoms. In the prospective study, whole blood, serum and a nasopharyngeal or oropharyngeal swab were collected from each participant by mobile phlebotomists. Additional blood draws and questionnaires over an approximately 2-month period could optionally be provided by prospective study participants. Before DNA extraction, prospective study blood samples were shipped either frozen or at room temperature.

The chain is made from TRBV29-1 and TRBJ1-2, with an unclear D gene assignment. Sequencing was performed on PBMCs or T cells enriched from blood (not recorded which). The TCR comes from a woman aged 30 to 39 who had recovered from COVID-19. CDR3 region: CSVDSRGYTF. The DNA sequence reads TGCAGCGTTGATTCACGGGGCTACACCTTC.